The rows below give T cell receptor beta chains drawn from one sample of a study of T-cell memory formation after mild COVID-19. TCRdb redid the calling of the 5' RACE reads with MiXCR, one entry per CDR3 protein. The top ten hold roughly 1.4% of the sample, which has roughly 52,000 distinct CDR3 sequences, around 7% seen once. Sample: PBMCs or a T cell subset sorted from them (not recorded which). Source of these receptors: a man between 18 and 29 years old who had mild COVID-19 (a few samples of this study predate the infection). Cell type and time point are not known. CDR3s include the opening cysteine and the closing phenylalanine or tryptophan. D genes are given only for firm matches. Clone size is shown for a subset of rows, as once, few, many or a class of expanded clone.

v_call	j_call	clone_size	d_call	cdr3_aa	cdr3_nt
TRBV6-2/TRBV6-3	TRBJ1-5	.	.	CASGGRTDNQPQHF	TGTGCCAGCGGGGGCCGCACGGACAATCAGCCCCAGCATTTT
TRBV7-3	TRBJ2-5	few	.	CASSPNAGQQETQYF	TGTGCCAGCAGCCCGAATGCGGGACAGCAAGAGACCCAGTACTTC
TRBV6-5	TRBJ1-1	few	.	CASSYRGGSTEAFF	TGTGCCAGCAGTTACAGGGGGGGGAGCACTGAAGCTTTCTTT
TRBV28	TRBJ1-6	few	.	CASSTRSPLHF	TGTGCCAGCAGTACCCGATCACCCCTCCACTTT
TRBV4-3	TRBJ2-3	few	.	CASSQEARGATDTQYF	TGCGCCAGCAGCCAAGAGGCCCGGGGGGCAACAGATACGCAGTATTTT
TRBV6-2/TRBV6-3	TRBJ1-2	few	.	CASFIGGRDYGYTF	TGTGCCAGCTTCATCGGGGGCCGGGACTATGGCTACACCTTC
TRBV5-1	TRBJ2-1	many	TRBD2	CASSLASGESEQFF	TGCGCCAGCAGCTTGGCTAGCGGGGAGAGTGAGCAGTTCTTC
TRBV7-6	TRBJ1-1	few	.	CASSPALMGTEAFF	TGTGCCAGCAGCCCCGCCCTCATGGGGACTGAAGCTTTCTTT
TRBV15	TRBJ2-5	.	TRBD1	CATSRDQHRGLTHF	TGTGCCACCAGCAGAGATCAACACAGGGGGCTAACTCACTTC
TRBV7-2	TRBJ1-2	many	.	CASSLVTSSRRTGGGYTF	TGTGCCAGCAGCTTAGTTACTTCGTCGCGGCGAACCGGGGGGGGCTACACCTTC
TRBV7-2	TRBJ2-1	many	TRBD2	CASSLGRRRGGHNEQFF	TGTGCCAGCAGCTTAGGGCGTCGGCGGGGGGGACACAATGAGCAGTTCTTC
TRBV5-1	TRBJ2-4	many	TRBD1	CASSATGVTKNIQYF	TGCGCCAGCAGCGCGACAGGGGTCACCAAAAACATTCAGTACTTC
TRBV5-1	TRBJ2-5	.	TRBD2	CASSFSKASGMETQYF	TGCGCCAGCAGCTTCTCGAAGGCTAGCGGGATGGAGACCCAGTACTTC
TRBV7-2	TRBJ2-3	many	TRBD1	CASSPDRNTDTQYF	TGTGCCAGCAGCCCGGACAGGAACACAGATACGCAGTATTTT
TRBV12-3/TRBV12-4	TRBJ2-5	many	TRBD1	CASSPDRAETQYF	TGTGCCAGCAGTCCCGACAGGGCGGAGACCCAGTACTTC
TRBV10-3	TRBJ1-1	.	.	CAIIGTNTEAFF	TGTGCCATCATTGGGACGAACACTGAAGCTTTCTTT
TRBV5-1	TRBJ2-6	few	.	CASSFEGTGANVLTF	TGCGCCAGCAGCTTCGAGGGGACTGGGGCCAACGTCCTGACTTTC
TRBV4-3	TRBJ1-1	few	.	CASSQDLGGMFGAFF	TGCGCCAGCAGCCAAGACCTTGGGGGAATGTTTGGAGCTTTCTTT
TRBV7-3	TRBJ2-1	.	.	CASSFDAYNEQFF	TGTGCCAGCAGCTTCGATGCCTACAATGAGCAGTTCTTC
TRBV6-2/TRBV6-3	TRBJ2-2	few	.	CASSPLDVLANTGELFF	TGTGCCAGCAGCCCCCTTGACGTGCTCGCGAACACCGGGGAGCTGTTTTTT
TRBV29-1	TRBJ2-1	many	.	CSVVWNNEQFF	TGCAGCGTTGTTTGGAACAATGAGCAGTTCTTC
TRBV18	TRBJ2-1	few	TRBD2	CASSPASGGSSYNEQFF	TGTGCCAGCTCACCTGCCAGCGGGGGAAGCTCCTACAATGAGCAGTTCTTC
TRBV30	TRBJ2-2	few	.	CAWSVYRLTGELFF	TGTGCCTGGAGTGTCTACAGGCTCACCGGGGAGCTGTTTTTT
TRBV7-9	TRBJ1-1	few	.	CASSSDTFSTEAFF	TGTGCCAGCAGCTCCGACACTTTTTCCACTGAAGCTTTCTTT
TRBV28	TRBJ1-1	.	TRBD1	CASSFPGQGNTEAFF	TGTGCCAGCAGTTTCCCGGGACAGGGGAACACTGAAGCTTTCTTT
TRBV4-3	TRBJ1-2	.	.	CASSQETSASYTF	TGCGCCAGCAGCCAAGAAACCAGCGCCAGCTACACCTTC
TRBV7-3	TRBJ2-3	many	TRBD2	CASSLSSGGGLSTDTQYF	TGTGCCAGCAGCTTAAGTTCCGGCGGGGGGTTGAGCACAGATACGCAGTATTTT
TRBV12-3/TRBV12-4	TRBJ1-1	many	.	CASTSLTEAFF	TGTGCCAGCACTTCCCTCACTGAAGCTTTCTTT
TRBV11-2	TRBJ2-7	.	.	CASSLGRQGTYEQYF	TGTGCCAGCAGCTTAGGACGGCAGGGAACCTACGAGCAGTACTTC
TRBV15	TRBJ2-1	few	.	CATSRDTEGEQFF	TGTGCCACCAGCAGAGATACAGAGGGTGAGCAGTTCTTC
TRBV28	TRBJ2-4	.	TRBD1	CASSFGDRVHIQYF	TGTGCCAGCAGTTTTGGGGACAGGGTTCACATTCAGTACTTC
TRBV5-1	TRBJ1-1	few	.	CASSLEATANTEAFF	TGCGCCAGCAGCTTGGAGGCGACAGCCAACACTGAAGCTTTCTTT
TRBV6-5	TRBJ1-1	.	.	CASYTGTVNTEAFF	TGTGCCAGCTACACCGGGACGGTGAACACTGAAGCTTTCTTT
TRBV7-2	TRBJ1-2	.	TRBD1	CASRPGGAYGYTF	TGTGCCAGCAGACCAGGGGGCGCCTATGGCTACACCTTC
TRBV7-2	TRBJ2-3	many	TRBD2	CASSLAPTSGVTDTQYF	TGTGCCAGCAGCTTAGCACCTACTAGCGGGGTTACAGATACGCAGTATTTT
TRBV5-1	TRBJ2-5	many	TRBD1	CASSLQGGETQYF	TGCGCCAGCAGCTTACAGGGGGGTGAGACCCAGTACTTC
TRBV20-1	TRBJ2-3	many	TRBD2	CSVIPHSGGITDTQYF	TGCAGTGTTATACCTCACAGCGGGGGGATCACAGATACGCAGTATTTT
TRBV24-1	TRBJ1-1	.	.	CATSESRTAGTEAFF	TGTGCCACCAGTGAATCCCGGACAGCCGGGACTGAAGCTTTCTTT
TRBV5-1	TRBJ1-2	few	.	CASSLGSLYGYTF	TGCGCCAGCAGCTTGGGCAGCCTCTATGGCTACACCTTC
TRBV11-2	TRBJ1-1	many	TRBD1	CASSLEAGGGTEAFF	TGTGCCAGCAGCTTAGAGGCAGGGGGTGGCACTGAAGCTTTCTTT
TRBV28	TRBJ1-5	.	.	CASSQRTAPNNQPQHF	TGTGCCAGCAGTCAACGGACAGCTCCAAACAATCAGCCCCAGCATTTT